The sequence of this TCR beta chain was determined in a study of regulatory T cells in long-lasting Graves disease. The CDR3 has 14 residues. V shed 5 bases, J shed 0 bases, and the junction held 3 bases outside the gene matches. Germline assignment: CDR1 SEHNR and CDR2 FQNEAQ (reference sequence). Time point reported: newly diagnosed GD, antithyroid drugs for less than 3 months. After RNA was extracted from PBMCs, the TCR library was made from it. There are many counts of this clonotype. Relying on iRepertoire HTBI primers and Arm-PCR of CDR3 regions, the team built TCR beta libraries. TCRdb fed the multiplex PCR reads into MiXCR, producing one record per CDR3 protein. The sample contains more than 450,000 distinct CDR3 sequences, around 13% of which appear only once. This same sample was also part of a study on T cells in Graves' hyperthyroidism and ophthalmopathy.

This chain joins TRBV7-9 and TRBJ2-5, with 7 bases lining up with TRBD2. Sequencing was performed on peripheral blood mononuclear cells (PBMCs), taken at new diagnosis, from a patient treated with antithyroid drugs. This TCR came from a woman under 40 with Graves disease. CDR3 protein: CASSPREYQETQYF. The CDR3 DNA sequence: TGTGCCAGCAGCCCGCGGGAGTACCAAGAGACCCAGTACTTC.